This T cell receptor beta chain was recovered during a study of OX40 agonist ivuxolimab in advanced cancers. Study summary: Participants could have had prior anti-PD-1, anti-PD-L1 or anti-CTLA-4 therapy, and about 37% had some.

The protocol was immunoSEQ multiplex PCR, while the TCRdb copy is restricted to in-frame clones and leaves out a portion. The sample shows 30,000 to 40,000 clones, 70% to 85% of them seen only once. Trimming took 6 bases from V and 9 from J, leaving 15 bases between them. In germline, CDR1 is MNHNS, CDR2 SASEGT. CDR3 length equals 13 residues. This clone is labeled as medium-sized. The TCR was taken from an adult with an advanced solid tumor such as melanoma, head and neck, liver or kidney cancer. This chain joins TRBV6-1 and TRBJ2-1; D might be TRBD1 or TRBD2, each matching 6 bases. The sequencing used CD4+ or CD8+ T cells sorted from blood, collected in a trial of the OX40 agonist ivuxolimab. CDR3 loop: CASRLGLGAEQFF. The CDR3, as DNA: TGTGCCAGCAGGCTGGGACTGGGGGCTGAGCAGTTCTTC.